This T cell receptor (beta chain) appears in the sequencing data of a study of blood T cell repertoires in COVID-19. Study in general: Whether acute or convalescent, the COVID-19 samples came from the United States, Italy and Spain.

J was trimmed by 3 bases and V by 3 bases; bases with no gene match: 13. There are 17 residues in the CDR3. Germline CDR1 is SGDLS and CDR2 is YYNGEE. The authors' processing: Amplification with reference gene primers provided the estimates of nucleated cell counts. Libraries were prepared by immunoSEQ multiplex PCR; TCRdb keeps only in-frame clonotypes and omits some of them. V and J calls and clone size follow that table, whereas D and trimming were derived from the DNA. The sample shows roughly 180,000 clones, under 90% of them seen only once. The TCR originated in a human donor in a cohort sampled during active COVID-19. The rearrangement links TRBV9 to TRBJ2-7; TRBD1 aligns across 9 bases. Sequencing was performed on peripheral blood. The CDR3 loop reads CASSEGGQGRFNYEQYF. The CDR3 DNA sequence: TGTGCCAGCAGCGAGGGGGGACAGGGCAGATTTAACTACGAGCAGTACTTC.